The source of this T cell receptor beta chain is a study of blood T cell repertoires in COVID-19. Background on the study: Italy, Spain and the United States were the sources of the convalescent and acute COVID-19 samples. Sources were T cells, B-cell-depleted T cells, or PBMCs; the material itself was cDNA or gDNA.

Methods used by the authors: The authors estimated nucleated cell counts from reference gene primer amplification. The method was immunoSEQ multiplex PCR; TCRdb's version includes in-frame clones alone and lacks a portion of them. The DNA gave D and trimming, while V, J and clone size come from that table. The sample has tens of thousands of clones; approximately 91% are singletons. Germline V lookup: CDR1 KGHSH, CDR2 LQKENI. The CDR3 totals 14 residues. V lost 1 base and J lost 5, with 11 bases in between. This clone was seen once. This TCR was recovered from a man in his sixties or seventies with active or convalescent COVID-19. This sequence joins TRBV18 and TRBJ1-1; no clear D. Sequences were obtained from peripheral blood. The CDR3 loop reads CASSPLAGGTEAFF. The DNA of the CDR3 is TGTGCCAGCTCACCACTAGCAGGAGGAACTGAAGCTTTCTTT.